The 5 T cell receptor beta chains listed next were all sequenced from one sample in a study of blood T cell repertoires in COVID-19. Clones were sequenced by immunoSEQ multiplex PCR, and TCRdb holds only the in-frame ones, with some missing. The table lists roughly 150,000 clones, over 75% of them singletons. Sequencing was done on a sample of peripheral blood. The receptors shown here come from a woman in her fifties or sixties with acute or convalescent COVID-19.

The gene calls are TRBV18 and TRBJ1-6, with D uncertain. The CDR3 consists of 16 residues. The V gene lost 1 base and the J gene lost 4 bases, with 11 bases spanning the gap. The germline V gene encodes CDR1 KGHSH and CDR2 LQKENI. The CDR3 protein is CASSPLARSYNSPLHF. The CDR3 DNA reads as TGTGCCAGCTCACCACTAGCAAGGAGTTATAATTCACCCCTCCACTTT.

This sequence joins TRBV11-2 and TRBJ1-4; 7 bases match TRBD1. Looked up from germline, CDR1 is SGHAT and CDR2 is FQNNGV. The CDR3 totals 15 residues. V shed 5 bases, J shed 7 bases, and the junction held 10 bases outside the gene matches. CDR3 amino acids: CASSIQGGVSEKLFF. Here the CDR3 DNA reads TGTGCCAGCAGCATCCAAGGGGGCGTTAGTGAAAAACTGTTTTTT.

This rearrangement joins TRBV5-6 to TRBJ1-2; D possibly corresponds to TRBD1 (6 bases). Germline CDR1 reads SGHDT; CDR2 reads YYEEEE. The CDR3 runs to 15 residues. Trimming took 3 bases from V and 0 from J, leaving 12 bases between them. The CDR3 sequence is CASSSTAGANYGYTF. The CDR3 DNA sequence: TGTGCCAGCAGCTCGACCGCAGGGGCTAACTATGGCTACACCTTC.

CDR3 DNA: TGTGCCAGCAGTTACCACCGGACAGAAGGCTACACCTTC. Protein sequence: CASSYHRTEGYTF. This chain joins TRBV6-6 and TRBJ1-2, with D tentatively TRBD1 (6 bases). This CDR3 contains 13 residues. Per germline, CDR1 MNHNY and CDR2 SVGAGI (reference sequence). V lost 2 bases, J lost 8 bases, and 12 bases lay in between.

In nucleotides, the CDR3 is TGTGCCAGCAGCGCCTCAGGGGAACGGGATGGCTACACCTTC. Amino acid sequence: CASSASGERDGYTF. V usage is TRBV2 and J usage is TRBJ1-2; D may be TRBD1 (6 bases). V dropped 6 bases and J dropped 6 bases, with 17 bases sitting between them. CDR3 length: 14 amino acids. Germline CDR1 and CDR2: SNHLY and FYNNEI.